This T cell receptor (beta chain) was sequenced for a study of radiation and T cells in renal cell carcinoma. Notes on the study in general: In blood, top tumor clones expanded by 2 weeks, shrinking by 4. Without pretreatment biopsies, baseline tumor clonotype presence was undetermined.

Time point in this sample: baseline pretreatment blood. Treatment indicated: 15 Gy SBRT to primary tumor, nephrectomy 4 weeks later. The patient's renal cell carcinoma had clear cell pathology. Some clones are missing from TCRdb's copy, which holds only in-frame ones; the method was immunoSEQ multiplex PCR. This table has tens of thousands of clones, under 90% appearing once. Notes on this clone: What it binds is not known.

Trimming took 0 bases from V and 3 from J, leaving 10 bases between them. CDR1 and CDR2 from the germline V gene are SGHRS and YFSETQ. The CDR3 contains 14 residues. The material sequenced was blood, taken from a patient whose treatment included radiotherapy and nephrectomy. The sequence was obtained from a man aged 55 to 70 with renal cell carcinoma. The rearrangement joins TRBV5-1 to TRBJ2-7, with no clear D. CDR3 in DNA: TGCGCCAGCAGCTTGGCCGATCTAGTCTACGAGCAGTACTTC. Its translation: CASSLADLVYEQYF.